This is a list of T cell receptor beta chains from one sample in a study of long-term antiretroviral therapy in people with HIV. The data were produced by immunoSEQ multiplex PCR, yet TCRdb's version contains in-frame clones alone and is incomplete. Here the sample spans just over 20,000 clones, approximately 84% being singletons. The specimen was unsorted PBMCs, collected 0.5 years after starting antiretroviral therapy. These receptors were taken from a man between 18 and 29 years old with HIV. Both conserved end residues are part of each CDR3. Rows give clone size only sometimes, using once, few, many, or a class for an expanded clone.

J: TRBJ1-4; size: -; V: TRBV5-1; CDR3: CASSRGQGGKLFF
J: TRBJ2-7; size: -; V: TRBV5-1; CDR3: CASSLAPSGSSSYEQYF
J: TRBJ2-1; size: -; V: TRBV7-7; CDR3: CASSLGGDSYNEQFF
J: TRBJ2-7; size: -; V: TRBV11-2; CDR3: CASSSPLGEQYF
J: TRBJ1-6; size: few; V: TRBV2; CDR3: CASAENGLGGTPLHF
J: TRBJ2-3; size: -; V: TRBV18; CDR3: CASSPPGLAGGQDTQYF
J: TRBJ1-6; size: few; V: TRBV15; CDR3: CATSRDPGTGINSPLHF
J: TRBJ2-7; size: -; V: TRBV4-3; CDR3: CASSQVTSYEQYF
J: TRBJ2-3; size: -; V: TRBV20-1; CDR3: CSARGSDTQYF
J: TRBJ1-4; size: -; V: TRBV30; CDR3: CAWTGNRGTNEKLFF
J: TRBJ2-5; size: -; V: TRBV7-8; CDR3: CASSPSEVTGANLETQYF
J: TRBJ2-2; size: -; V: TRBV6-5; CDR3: CASSYGTGGWVGELFF
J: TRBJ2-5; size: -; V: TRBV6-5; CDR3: CASSTRQDEYF
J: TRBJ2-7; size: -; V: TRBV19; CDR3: CASSIKGSSYEQYF
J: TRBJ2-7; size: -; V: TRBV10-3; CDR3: CAISVASGYEQYF
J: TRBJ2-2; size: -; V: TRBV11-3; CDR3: CASSLARRGLARTGELFF
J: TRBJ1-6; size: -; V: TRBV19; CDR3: CASRGSYNSPLHF
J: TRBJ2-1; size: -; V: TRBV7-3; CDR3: CASSHRLGTDNEQFF
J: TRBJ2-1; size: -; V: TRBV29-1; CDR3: CSVVGGKRINEQFF
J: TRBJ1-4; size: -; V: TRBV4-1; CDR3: CASSQDPGGQKLFF
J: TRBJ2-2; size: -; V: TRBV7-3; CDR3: CASSLLVTSGTGELFF
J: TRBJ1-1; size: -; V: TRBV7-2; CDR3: CASGLGVNTEAFF
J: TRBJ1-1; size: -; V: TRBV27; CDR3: CASSLAGAYTEAFF
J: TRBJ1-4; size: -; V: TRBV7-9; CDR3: CASGDPGRTNEKLFF
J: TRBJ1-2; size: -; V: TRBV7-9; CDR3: CASNSRGLGYTF
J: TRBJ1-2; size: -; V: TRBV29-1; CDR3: CSARGEGTYGYTF
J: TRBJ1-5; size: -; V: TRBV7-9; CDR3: CASSLGTGGYNQPQHF
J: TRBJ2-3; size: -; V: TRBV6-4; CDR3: CASSDSSGGTDTQYF